The 4 T cell receptor beta chains in this list originate from one sample, sequenced in a study of Tregs in tolerant kidney transplant recipients (dated by TCRdb to between 2018 and 2020). In light of the paper, this sample's time point label describes: blood sample drawn before combined kidney and bone marrow transplant. Library construction relied on the immunoSEQ multiplex PCR assay. Held by TCRdb, this immuneACCESS table contains in-frame sequences only and omits some clones. Under half of the omission traces to an unresolved V gene where checked; the cause of the rest is unknown. Recorded for this sample are about 64,000 clones; 95% to 98% of them occurred a single time. The ten most abundant clones make up 0.3% to 0.35% of the sample. The sequencing here drew on Tregs from blood, taken before the transplant. These receptors all come from a human donor who received a combined kidney and bone marrow transplant.

The chain is built from TRBV14 and TRBJ2-1; TRBD2 matches at 7 bases. The V segment lost 6 bases and the J segment 6 bases; nucleotides outside the gene matches: 11. The CDR3 loop spans 15 amino acids. CDR1 and CDR2 (germline): SGHDN, FVKESK. The CDR3 reads CASSRLGGKGNEQFF. As DNA, the CDR3 is TGTGCCAGCAGTCGCCTGGGGGGGAAGGGCAATGAGCAGTTCTTC.

CDR3 DNA sequence: TGTGCCAGCAGCCCAACGGGGTTTCAGTTGTACGAGCAGTACTTC. It translates to CASSPTGFQLYEQYF. The chain carries TRBV27 and TRBJ2-7; tentative D call: TRBD2 (5 bases). The CDR3 length is 15 residues. CDR1 is MNHEY, CDR2 SMNVEV, per germline (reference sequence). Trimming removed 6 bases at V and 4 bases at J, with 19 bases between.

About this clone itself: Different DNA sequences within this sample yield the same CDR3. The chain recombines TRBV18 with TRBJ2-3; D might be TRBD2 (7 bases). The germline V and J ends were trimmed by 5 bases and 4 bases, with 22 bases remaining between them. The CDR3 is made up of 17 amino acids. Germline lookup yields CDR1 KGHSH and CDR2 LQKENI. The CDR3 nucleotides are TGTGCCAGCTCATCCCGGACAGAGAGGGAGGGCCCAGATACGCAGTATTTT. It yields the protein CASSSRTEREGPDTQYF. Using reference TRBV18 and TRBJ2-3 for the parts outside the CDR3, the full variable domain is NAGVMQNPRHLVRRRGQEARLRCSPMKGHSHVYWYRQLPEEGLKFMVYLQKENIIDESGMPKERFSAEFPKEGPSILRIQQVVRGDSAAYFCASSSRTEREGPDTQYFGPGTRLTVL.

The V gene is TRBV2, the J gene TRBJ2-7; 7 bases line up with TRBD2. Germline CDR1 and CDR2: SNHLY and FYNNEI. The CDR3 has 17 residues. Trimming at V came to 8 bases and at J to 6 bases, leaving 22 bases not matched to a gene. The CDR3 region has the DNA TGTGCCAGCCGATACGGTTTTCGAGCGGGATTGACGCTCGAGCAGTACTTC. This encodes CASRYGFRAGLTLEQYF.